This T cell receptor (beta chain) was captured in a study of T cell changes during pregnancy in multiple sclerosis. Trimming stripped 7 bases from V and 4 bases from J, with 7 bases between. Germline CDR1 and CDR2: SQVTM and ANQGSEA. The CDR3 is made up of 10 amino acids. Here immunoSEQ multiplex PCR was the method, and the copy in TCRdb shows in-frame clones only, minus some. The sample has about 40,000 clones, about 88% seen once. This specimen was CD4+ T cells from peripheral blood mononuclear cells, taken in the second trimester of pregnancy. This sequence joins TRBV29-1 and TRBJ2-5; D unclear. This TCR derives from a female donor with multiple sclerosis, enrolled in a pregnancy study. The CDR3 here is CSARRETQYF. In DNA form, the CDR3 reads TGCAGCGCTAGGAGAGAGACCCAGTACTTC.